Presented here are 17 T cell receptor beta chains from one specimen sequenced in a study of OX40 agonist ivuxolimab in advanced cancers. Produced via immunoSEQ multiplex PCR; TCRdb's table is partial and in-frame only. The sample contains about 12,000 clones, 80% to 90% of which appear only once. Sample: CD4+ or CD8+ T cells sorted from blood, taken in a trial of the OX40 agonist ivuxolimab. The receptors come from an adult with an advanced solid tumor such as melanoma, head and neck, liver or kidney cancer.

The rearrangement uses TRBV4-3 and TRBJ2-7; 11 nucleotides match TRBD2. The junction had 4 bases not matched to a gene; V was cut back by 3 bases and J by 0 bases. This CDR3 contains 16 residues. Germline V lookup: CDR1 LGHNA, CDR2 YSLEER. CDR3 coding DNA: TGCGCCAGCAGCCAGTCCGGGACTAGCGGCTCCTACGAGCAGTACTTC. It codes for CASSQSGTSGSYEQYF.

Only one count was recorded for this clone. The CDR3 protein is CASSADRAQYF. CDR3 sequence (DNA): TGCGCCAGCAGTGCAGACAGGGCGCAGTATTTT. The V and J genes are TRBV10-2 and TRBJ2-3, with 7 positions matching TRBD1. The CDR3 is made up of 11 amino acids. The germline CDR1 and CDR2 sequences are WSHSY and SAAADI. Trimming took 4 bases from V and 10 from J; bases not matched to a gene: 2.

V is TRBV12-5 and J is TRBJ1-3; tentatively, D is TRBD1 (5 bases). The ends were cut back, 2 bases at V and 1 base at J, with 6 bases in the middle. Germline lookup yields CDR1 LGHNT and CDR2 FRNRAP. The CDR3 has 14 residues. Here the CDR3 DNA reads TGTGCTAGTGGTTTGTGGGGGTCTGGAAACACCATATATTTT. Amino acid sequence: CASGLWGSGNTIYF.

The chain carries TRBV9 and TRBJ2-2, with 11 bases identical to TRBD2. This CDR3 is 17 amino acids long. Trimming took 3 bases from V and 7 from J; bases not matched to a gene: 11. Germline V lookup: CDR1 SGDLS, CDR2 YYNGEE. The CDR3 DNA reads TGTGCCAGCAGCGAGAGGGGGCTAGCGGGAGGAAACGGGGAGCTGTTTTTT. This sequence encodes CASSERGLAGGNGELFF.

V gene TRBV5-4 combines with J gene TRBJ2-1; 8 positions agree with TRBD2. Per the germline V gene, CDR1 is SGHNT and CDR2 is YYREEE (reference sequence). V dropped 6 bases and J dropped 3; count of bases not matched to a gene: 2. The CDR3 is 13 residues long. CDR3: CASKRESYNEQFF. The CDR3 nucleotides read TGTGCCAGCAAGCGGGAGAGCTACAATGAGCAGTTCTTC.

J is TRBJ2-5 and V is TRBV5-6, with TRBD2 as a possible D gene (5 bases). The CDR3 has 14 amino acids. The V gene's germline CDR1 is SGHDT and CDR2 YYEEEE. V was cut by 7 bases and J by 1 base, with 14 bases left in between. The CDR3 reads CASLSGEGQETQYF. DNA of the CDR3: TGTGCCAGCCTTTCTGGAGAGGGCCAAGAGACCCAGTACTTC. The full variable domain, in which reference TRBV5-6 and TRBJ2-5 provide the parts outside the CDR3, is DAGVTQSPTHLIKTRGQQVTLRCSPKSGHDTVSWYQQALGQGPQFIFQYYEEEERQRGNFPDRFSGHQFPNYSSELNVNALLLGDSALYLCASLSGEGQETQYFGPGTRLLVL.

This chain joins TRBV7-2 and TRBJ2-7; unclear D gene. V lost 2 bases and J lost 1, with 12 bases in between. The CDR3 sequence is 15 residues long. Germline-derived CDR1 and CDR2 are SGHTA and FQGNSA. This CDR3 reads CASSLLGQQSYEQYF. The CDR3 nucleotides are TGTGCCAGCAGCTTATTGGGCCAGCAGTCCTACGAGCAGTACTTC.

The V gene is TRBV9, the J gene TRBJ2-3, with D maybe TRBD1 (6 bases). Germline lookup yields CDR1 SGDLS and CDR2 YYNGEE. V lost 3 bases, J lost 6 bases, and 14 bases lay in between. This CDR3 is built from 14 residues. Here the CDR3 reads CASSGQVGMDTQYF. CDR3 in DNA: TGTGCCAGCAGCGGACAGGTCGGTATGGATACGCAGTATTTT.

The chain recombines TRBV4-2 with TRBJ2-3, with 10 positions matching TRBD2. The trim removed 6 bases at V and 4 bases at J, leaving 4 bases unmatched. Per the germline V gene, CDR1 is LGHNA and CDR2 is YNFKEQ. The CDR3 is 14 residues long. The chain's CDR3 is CASRSSGSSDTQYF. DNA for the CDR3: TGTGCCAGCAGGTCTAGCGGGAGCTCAGATACGCAGTATTTT.

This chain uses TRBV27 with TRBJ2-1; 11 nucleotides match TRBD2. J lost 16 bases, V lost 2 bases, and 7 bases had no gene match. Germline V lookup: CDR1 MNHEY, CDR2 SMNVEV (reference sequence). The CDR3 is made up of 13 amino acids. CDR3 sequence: CASSLSSGRAFFF. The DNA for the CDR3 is TGTGCCAGCAGTTTAAGTAGCGGGAGGGCCTTTTTCTTC.

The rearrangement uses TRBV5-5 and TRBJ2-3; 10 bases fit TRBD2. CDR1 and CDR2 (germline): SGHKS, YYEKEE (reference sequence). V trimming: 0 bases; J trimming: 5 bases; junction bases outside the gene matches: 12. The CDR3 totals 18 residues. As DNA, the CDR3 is TGTGCCAGCAGCTTGGCCGAACTAGCGGGGCCCACACGAGATACGCAGTATTTT. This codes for CASSLAELAGPTRDTQYF.

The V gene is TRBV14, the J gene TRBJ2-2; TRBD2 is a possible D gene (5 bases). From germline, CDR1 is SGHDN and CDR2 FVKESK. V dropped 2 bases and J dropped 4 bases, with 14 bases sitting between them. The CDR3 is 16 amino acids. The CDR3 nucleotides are TGTGCCAGCAGCCAATTATCCGGGATGGTCACCGGGGAGCTGTTTTTT. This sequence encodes CASSQLSGMVTGELFF.

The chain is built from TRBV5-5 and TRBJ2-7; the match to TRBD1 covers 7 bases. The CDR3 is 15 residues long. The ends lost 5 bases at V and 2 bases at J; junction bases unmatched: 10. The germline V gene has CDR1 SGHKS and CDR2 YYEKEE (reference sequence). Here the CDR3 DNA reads TGTGCCAGCAGTCCAGGCCCGGGACAGCCCTACGAGCAGTACTTC. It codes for CASSPGPGQPYEQYF. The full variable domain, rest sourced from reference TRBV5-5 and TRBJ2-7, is DAGVTQSPTHLIKTRGQQVTLRCSPISGHKSVSWYQQVLGQGPQFIFQYYEKEERGRGNFPDRFSARQFPNYSSELNVNALLLGDSALYLCASSPGPGQPYEQYFGPGTRLTVT.

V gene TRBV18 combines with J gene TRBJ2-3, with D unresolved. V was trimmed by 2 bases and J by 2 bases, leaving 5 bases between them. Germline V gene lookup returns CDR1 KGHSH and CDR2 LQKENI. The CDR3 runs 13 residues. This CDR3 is CASSPGPTDTQYF. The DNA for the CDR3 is TGTGCCAGCTCACCAGGGCCCACAGATACGCAGTATTTT. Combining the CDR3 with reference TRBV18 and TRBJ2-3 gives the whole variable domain NAGVMQNPRHLVRRRGQEARLRCSPMKGHSHVYWYRQLPEEGLKFMVYLQKENIIDESGMPKERFSAEFPKEGPSILRIQQVVRGDSAAYFCASSPGPTDTQYFGPGTRLTVL.

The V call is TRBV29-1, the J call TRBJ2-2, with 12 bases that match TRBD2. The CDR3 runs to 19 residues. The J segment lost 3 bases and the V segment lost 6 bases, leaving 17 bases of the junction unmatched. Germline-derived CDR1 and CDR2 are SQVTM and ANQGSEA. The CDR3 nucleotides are TGCAGCGTGGGGGACCGAGGACTAGCGGGAATGGTCCACACCGGGGAGCTGTTTTTT. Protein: CSVGDRGLAGMVHTGELFF.

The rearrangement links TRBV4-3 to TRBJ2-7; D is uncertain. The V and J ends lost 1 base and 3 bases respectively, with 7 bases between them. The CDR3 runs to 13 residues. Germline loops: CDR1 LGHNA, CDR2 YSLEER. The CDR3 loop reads CASSQGVRYEQYF. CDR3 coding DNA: TGCGCCAGCAGCCAAGGTGTCCGCTACGAGCAGTACTTC.

The CDR3 DNA follows: TGTGCCTGGAGAACTCCCGGGACACGCTCCAATCAGCCCCAGCATTTT. It translates to CAWRTPGTRSNQPQHF. The chain uses TRBV30 and TRBJ1-5; D perhaps matches TRBD1 (6 bases). V dropped 3 bases and J dropped 3 bases, with 18 bases sitting between them. The germline V gene has CDR1 GTSNPN and CDR2 SVGIG (reference sequence). The CDR3 contains 16 residues.